This TCR beta chain is from a study of control samples from healthy donors and cancer patients (dated by TCRdb to about 2020). Library preparation employed the immunoSEQ multiplex PCR assay. This is the immuneACCESS table as TCRdb keeps it, with only in-frame sequences that have V and J called. A part of the clones is gone; compared with another copy, unresolved V genes explain less than half, and the rest is unexplained. The sample table holds some 120,000 clones, of which around 90% were seen once. Roughly 8.7% of the sample is held by the ten biggest clonotypes. V and J lose 2 bases and 4 bases, and a span of 8 bases separates them. Measured from the cysteine to the phenylalanine, the CDR3 is 14 residues long. The read is trimmed to its CDR3 DNA, 42 bases read in frame from base 1. Taken from the germline V gene (reference sequence), the CDR1 and CDR2 loops are MNHEY and SMNVEV. This clone has a single count. Its antigen specificity is not known. Base qualities are not at hand, and no much larger clone is one base apart.

This receptor was obtained from a young man in good health. Sequences were obtained from blood. The sequence is built from TRBV27 and TRBJ1-4, with the D gene too uncertain to name. The CDR3 protein sequence reads: CASSLPGSNEKLFF. In nucleotide form, the sequence is TGTGCCAGCAGTTTACCGGGGAGTAATGAAAAACTGTTTTTT.